What follows is one T cell receptor (beta chain) and its context. Its cognate antigen is unknown. The CDR3 length is 13 residues. Germline CDR1 reads LNHNV; CDR2 reads YYDKDF (reference sequence). Deletions cut 10 bases from V and 0 bases from J, with 10 bases between. A second PCR of 7 to 11 cycles used a sample-barcoded 5' primer and a J-beta primer mix. A single record per CDR3 protein comes from TCRdb applying MiXCR to the 5' RACE reads. The table shows some 1.7 million distinct CDR3 sequences, with about 30% occurring only once. Caucasian individuals from Russia who were healthy and aged 6 to 90 acted as donors. This specimen comes from a study of blood T cells in healthy people across ages. Study findings and constraints: The study found more naive CD4+ cells and higher diversity in long-lived than aged donors.

Sequencing used blood. The rearrangement joins TRBV15 to TRBJ1-3; D is uncertain. The sequence was collected from a woman under 40 in good health. The DNA of the CDR3 is TGTGCCAGCAACGAGATCTCTGGAAACACCATATATTTT. It yields the protein CASNEISGNTIYF.